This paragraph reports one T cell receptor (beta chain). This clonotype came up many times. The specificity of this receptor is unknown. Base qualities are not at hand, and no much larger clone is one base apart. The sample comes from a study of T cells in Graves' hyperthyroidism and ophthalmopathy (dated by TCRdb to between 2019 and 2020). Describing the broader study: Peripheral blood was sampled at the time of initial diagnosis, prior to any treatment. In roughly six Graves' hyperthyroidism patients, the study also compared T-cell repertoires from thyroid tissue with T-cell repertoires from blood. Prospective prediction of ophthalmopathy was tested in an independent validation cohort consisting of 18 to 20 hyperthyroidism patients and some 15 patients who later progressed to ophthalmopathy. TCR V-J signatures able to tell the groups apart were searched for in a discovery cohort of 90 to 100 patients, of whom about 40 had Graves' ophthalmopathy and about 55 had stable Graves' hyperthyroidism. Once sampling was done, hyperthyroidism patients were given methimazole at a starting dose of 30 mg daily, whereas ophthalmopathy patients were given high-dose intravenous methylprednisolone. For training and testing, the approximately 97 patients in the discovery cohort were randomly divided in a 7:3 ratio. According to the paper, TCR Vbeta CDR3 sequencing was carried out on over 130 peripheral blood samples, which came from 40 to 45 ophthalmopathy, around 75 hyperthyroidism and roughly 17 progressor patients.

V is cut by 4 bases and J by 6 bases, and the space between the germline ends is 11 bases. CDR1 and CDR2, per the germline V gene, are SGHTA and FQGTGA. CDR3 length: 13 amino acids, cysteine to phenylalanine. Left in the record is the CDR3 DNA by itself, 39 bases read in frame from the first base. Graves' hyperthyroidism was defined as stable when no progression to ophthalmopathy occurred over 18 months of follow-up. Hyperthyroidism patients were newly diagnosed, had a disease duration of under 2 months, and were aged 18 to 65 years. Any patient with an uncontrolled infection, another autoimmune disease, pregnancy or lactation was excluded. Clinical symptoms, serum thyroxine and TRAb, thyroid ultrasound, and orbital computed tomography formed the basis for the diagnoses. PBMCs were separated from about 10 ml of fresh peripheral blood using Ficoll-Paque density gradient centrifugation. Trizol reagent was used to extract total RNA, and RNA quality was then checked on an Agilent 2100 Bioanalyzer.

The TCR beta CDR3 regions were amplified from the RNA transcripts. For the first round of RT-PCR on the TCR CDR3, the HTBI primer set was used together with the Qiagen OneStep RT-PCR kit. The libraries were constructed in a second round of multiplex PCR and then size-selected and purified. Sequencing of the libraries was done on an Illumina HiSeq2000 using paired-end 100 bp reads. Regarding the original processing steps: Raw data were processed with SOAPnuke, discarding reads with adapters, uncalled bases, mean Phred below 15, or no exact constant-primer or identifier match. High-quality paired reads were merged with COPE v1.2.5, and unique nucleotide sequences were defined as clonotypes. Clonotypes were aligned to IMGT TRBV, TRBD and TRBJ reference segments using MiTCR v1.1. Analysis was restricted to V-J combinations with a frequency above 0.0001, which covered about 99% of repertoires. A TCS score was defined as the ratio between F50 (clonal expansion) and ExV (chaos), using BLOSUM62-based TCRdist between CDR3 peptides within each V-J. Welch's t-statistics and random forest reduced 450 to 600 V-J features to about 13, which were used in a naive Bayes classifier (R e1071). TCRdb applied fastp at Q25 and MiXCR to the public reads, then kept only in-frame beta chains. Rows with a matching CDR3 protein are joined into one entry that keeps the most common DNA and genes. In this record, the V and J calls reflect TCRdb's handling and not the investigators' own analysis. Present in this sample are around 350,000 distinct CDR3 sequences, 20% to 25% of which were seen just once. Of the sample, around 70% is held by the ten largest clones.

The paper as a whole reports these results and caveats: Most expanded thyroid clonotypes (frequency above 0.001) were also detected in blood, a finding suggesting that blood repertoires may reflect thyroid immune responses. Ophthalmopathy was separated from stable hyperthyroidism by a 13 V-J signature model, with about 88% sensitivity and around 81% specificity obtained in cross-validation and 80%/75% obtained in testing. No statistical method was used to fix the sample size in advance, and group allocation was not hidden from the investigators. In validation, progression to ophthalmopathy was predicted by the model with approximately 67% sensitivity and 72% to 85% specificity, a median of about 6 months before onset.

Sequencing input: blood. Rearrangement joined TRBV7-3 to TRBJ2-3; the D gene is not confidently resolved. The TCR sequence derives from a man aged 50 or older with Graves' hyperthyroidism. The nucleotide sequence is TGTGCCAGCAGCTCCGCTATGGAGGATACGCAGTATTTT. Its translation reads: CASSSAMEDTQYF.